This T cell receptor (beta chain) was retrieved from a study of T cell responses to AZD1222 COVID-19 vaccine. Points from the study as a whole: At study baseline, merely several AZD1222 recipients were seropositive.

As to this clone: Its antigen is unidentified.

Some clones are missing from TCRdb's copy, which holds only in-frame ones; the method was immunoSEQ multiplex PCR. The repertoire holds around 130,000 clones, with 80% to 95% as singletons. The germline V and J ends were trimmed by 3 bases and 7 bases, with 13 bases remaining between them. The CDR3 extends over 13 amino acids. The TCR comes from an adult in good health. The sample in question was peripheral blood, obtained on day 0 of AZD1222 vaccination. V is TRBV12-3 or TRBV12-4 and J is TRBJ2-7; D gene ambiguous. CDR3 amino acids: CASSLDATREQYF. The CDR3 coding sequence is TGTGCCAGCAGTTTGGACGCGACAAGGGAGCAGTACTTC.